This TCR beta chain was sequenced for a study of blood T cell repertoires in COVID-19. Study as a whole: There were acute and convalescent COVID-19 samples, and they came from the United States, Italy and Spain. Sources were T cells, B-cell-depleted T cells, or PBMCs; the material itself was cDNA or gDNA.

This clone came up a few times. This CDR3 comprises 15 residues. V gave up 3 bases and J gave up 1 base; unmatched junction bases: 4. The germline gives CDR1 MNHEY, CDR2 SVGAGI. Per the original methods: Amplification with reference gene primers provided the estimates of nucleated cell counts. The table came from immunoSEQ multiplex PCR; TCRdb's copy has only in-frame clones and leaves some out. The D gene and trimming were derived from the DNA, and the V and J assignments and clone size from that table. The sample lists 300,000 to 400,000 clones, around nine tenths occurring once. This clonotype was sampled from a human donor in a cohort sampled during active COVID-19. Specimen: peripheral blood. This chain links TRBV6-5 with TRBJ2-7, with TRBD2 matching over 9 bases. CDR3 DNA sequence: TGTGCCAGCAGTTATACGGCGGGAGGGTCCTACGAGCAGTACTTC. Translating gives CASSYTAGGSYEQYF.